Reported below is one T cell receptor beta chain. The antigen is unknown. Trimming removed 4 bases from V and 6 bases from J, with 9 bases in between. Per germline, CDR1 SGHNT and CDR2 YYREEE (reference sequence). The CDR3 is 12 amino acids. Scientists ran DNA taken from cultured CD4+ T cells through the Oncomine TCR Beta short-read assay for sequencing. TCRdb passed the PCR reads through MiXCR, listing each CDR3 protein once. Here the sample spans approximately 17,000 distinct CDR3 sequences, 30% to 45% being singletons. This entry is derived from a study of vaccination and CD4 T cells after COVID-19. Whole-study context: Cells received overlapping spike peptides from SARS-CoV-2, HCoV-NL63, HCoV-OC43 and HCoV-229E as stimulation. Study-level points and caveats: Investigators enrolled relatively few convalescent patients and included no early post-infection timepoints.

Treatment denoted: approximately nine-day PBMC culture with coronavirus spike peptide pools or control peptides (ViraFEST assay). The sequenced sample was CD4+ T cells from blood, cultured in vitro. The chain couples TRBV5-4 to TRBJ2-3, with D uncertain. The source of this sequence is a human donor who had recovered from COVID-19. In nucleotides, the CDR3 is TGTGCCAGCAGCCGAGAAACGGATACGCAGTATTTT. Translating it yields CASSRETDTQYF.